The 17 T cell receptor beta chains below were found in one sample sequenced in a study of CXCR3-negative and CXCR3-positive naive CD8 T cells. Carrying UMI labels, the TRB cDNA libraries were prepared through 5' RACE. TCRdb reprocessed the 5' RACE reads and keeps a single row for each CDR3 protein, giving no DNA. This table lists just under 9,000 distinct CDR3 sequences. The sample comprised naive CXCR3- CD8+ T cells from blood. As to subset: CD45RO-CCR7+CD27+CD95- naive CD8+ T cells lacking CXCR3 (TNR3-). These receptor sequences come from a human donor in good health. Some clones in this sample may be carry-over from other donors' samples.

This clonotype is called medium-sized based on its frequency. This chain connects TRBV6-5 to TRBJ1-2; the D call from TCRdb, TRBD1, cannot be confirmed without DNA. The V gene's germline CDR1 is MNHEY and CDR2 SVGAGI. This CDR3 is built from 15 residues. This CDR3 reads CASSYSLRGDYGYTF.

This rearrangement joins TRBV11-2 to TRBJ2-5; as DNA is missing, the TRBD1 call by TCRdb cannot be tested. Germline CDR1 and CDR2: SGHAT and FQNNGV. CDR3 length: 16 amino acids. The CDR3: CASTAHPGQLGETQYF.

J is TRBJ1-1 and V is TRBV19; TCRdb selects TRBD1, and the lack of DNA leaves this call unchecked. From germline, CDR1 is LNHDA and CDR2 SQIVND (reference sequence). The CDR3 sequence is 17 residues long. CDR3: CASSNLLNTGFLTEAFF.

This clonotype shows up as medium-sized (0.01 to 0.1%) by frequency. This chain links TRBV20-1 with TRBJ1-6; TCRdb's D call, TRBD1, is unchecked because there is no DNA. The CDR3 consists of 18 residues. CDR1 is DFQATT and CDR2 is SNEGSKA in the germline V gene (reference sequence). The CDR3 loop is CSAILRDSPTVDNSPLHF.

This clonotype is deemed medium-sized (0.01 to 0.1%) by its frequency. V and J are TRBV3-1 and TRBJ1-1. Germline CDR1 and CDR2: LGHDT and YNNKEL (reference sequence). The CDR3 totals 14 residues. CDR3 amino acids: CASSQGTFGTEAFF.

This clonotype ranks as medium-sized in terms of frequency. The CDR3 loop is CASSQDSGVGNEQFF. This chain joins TRBV4-3 and TRBJ2-1; TCRdb returns TRBD2, unconfirmable since there is no DNA. The germline gives CDR1 LGHNA, CDR2 YSLEER. The CDR3 has 15 amino acids.

By frequency, this clonotype is medium-sized. The J gene is TRBJ1-3, the V gene TRBV29-1. The CDR3 loop spans 13 amino acids. Germline lookup yields CDR1 SQVTM and CDR2 ANQGSEA. This chain's CDR3 is CSVTATSGNTIYF.

The V and J genes are TRBV29-1 and TRBJ2-2; TCRdb reports TRBD1, a call that lacks DNA to check it against. The germline CDR1 and CDR2 sequences are SQVTM and ANQGSEA. The CDR3 extends over 14 amino acids. The CDR3 is CSVSGTANTGELFF.

This chain uses TRBV29-1 with TRBJ2-7; the D call from TCRdb, TRBD1, cannot be confirmed without DNA. The CDR3 is made up of 13 amino acids. Per the germline V gene, CDR1 is SQVTM and CDR2 is ANQGSEA. The CDR3 spells CSVAGQGGYEQYF.

This clonotype is called medium-sized based on its frequency. The chain carries TRBV7-9 and TRBJ1-5. Germline CDR1 is SEHNR and CDR2 is FQNEAQ (reference sequence). The CDR3 is 12 amino acids. CDR3: CASSLPNQPQHF. Full variable domain (missing parts from reference TRBV7-9 and TRBJ1-5): DTGVSQNPRHKITKRGQNVTFRCDPISEHNRLYWYRQTLGQGPEFLTYFQNEAQLEKSRLLSDRFSAERPKGSFSTLEIQRTEQGDSAMYLCASSLPNQPQHFGDGTRLSIL.

The chain uses TRBV28 and TRBJ2-7. Germline values: CDR1 MDHEN, CDR2 SYDVKM. This CDR3 contains 15 residues. This chain's CDR3 is CASREGRIISYEQYF.

Frequency places this clonotype as medium-sized (0.01 to 0.1%). The chain combines TRBV29-1 with TRBJ2-1; lacking DNA, the TRBD1 call made by TCRdb goes unchecked. From germline, CDR1 is SQVTM and CDR2 ANQGSEA. This CDR3 is 13 amino acids long. CDR3 region: CSVVSGSPNEQFF.

CDR3 protein: CSVSGAEDTQYF. The chain couples TRBV29-1 to TRBJ2-3; TCRdb's D call of TRBD1 is untestable without DNA. This CDR3 has 12 residues. Germline V CDR1 and CDR2: SQVTM, ANQGSEA.

This clonotype counts as medium-sized by frequency. CDR3 sequence: CASDIGSREPIAKNIQYF. This chain links TRBV12-3 or TRBV12-4 with TRBJ2-4; the D gene TCRdb calls, TRBD2, cannot be checked with no DNA. The CDR3 is 18 residues long.

This clonotype is identified as medium-sized (0.01 to 0.1%) from frequency. The chain carries TRBV27 and TRBJ2-2; the TRBD1 assignment by TCRdb is unverifiable without DNA. Germline CDR1 is MNHEY and CDR2 is SMNVEV (reference sequence). This CDR3 is built from 15 residues. CDR3 sequence: CASSPWTGHTGELFF.

The genes are TRBV7-8 and TRBJ2-1; TCRdb returns TRBD2, unconfirmable since there is no DNA. The CDR3 loop spans 15 amino acids. Germline V gene lookup returns CDR1 SGHVS and CDR2 FQNEAQ. The CDR3 is CASSLVRLADNEQFF.

J is TRBJ2-5 and V is TRBV5-1. Germline V lookup: CDR1 SGHRS, CDR2 YFSETQ. The CDR3 is made up of 15 amino acids. The CDR3 loop reads CASSLVSGLEETQYF.